This T cell receptor (beta chain) emerged from a study of T cell repertoires in cytomegalovirus infection. Across the study: Selection of CMV epitopes for the study included recently identified HLA-C-restricted and well-studied HLA-B-restricted ones. It can be stated that public TCR beta signatures indicated CMV infection as well as a matching HLA type.

Germline lookup yields CDR1 SGHVS and CDR2 FQNEAQ. The CDR3 totals 13 residues. V lost 8 bases to trimming and J lost 0 bases, with 8 bases between them. Findings and caveats of the study: The response measured ex vivo was dominated by TCR beta clonotypes (HLA-C-restricted and CMV-specific). Cumulative frequency of public TCR beta families picked out carriers of CMV plus the relevant HLA.

Of note for this clonotype: Antigen specificity is unknown.

MiXCR was run by TCRdb on the reads, yielding one entry per CDR3 protein. The sample lists approximately 910,000 distinct CDR3 sequences, approximately 31% occurring once. This clonotype was sampled from a human donor in good health (CMV status not recorded). Some clones in this sample may be carry-over from other donors' samples. The sequenced sample was cultured CD8+ T cells from PBMCs, obtained from culture after CMV antigen stimulation. The genes are TRBV7-8 and TRBJ2-1; the D is unclear. CDR3: CASLPHSYNEQFF. CDR3 coding DNA: TGTGCCAGCCTTCCGCACTCCTACAATGAGCAGTTCTTC.